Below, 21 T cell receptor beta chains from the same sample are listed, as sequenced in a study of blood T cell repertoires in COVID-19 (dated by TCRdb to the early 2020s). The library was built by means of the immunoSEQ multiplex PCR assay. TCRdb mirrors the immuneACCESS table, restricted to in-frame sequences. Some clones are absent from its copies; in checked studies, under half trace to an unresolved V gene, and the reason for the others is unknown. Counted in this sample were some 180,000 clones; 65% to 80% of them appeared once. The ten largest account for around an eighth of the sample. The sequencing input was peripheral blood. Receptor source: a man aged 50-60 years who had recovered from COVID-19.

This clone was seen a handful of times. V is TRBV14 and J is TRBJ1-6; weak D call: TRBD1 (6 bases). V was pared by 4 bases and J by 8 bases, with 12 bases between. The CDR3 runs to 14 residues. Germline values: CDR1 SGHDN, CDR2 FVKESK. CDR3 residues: CASSLDRRYSPLHF. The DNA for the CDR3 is TGTGCCAGCAGCCTTGACAGGCGCTATTCACCCCTCCACTTT.

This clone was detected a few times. This CDR3 reads CASSESLGRLKKLFF. The CDR3 DNA reads as TGCGCCAGCAGTGAGTCCTTAGGCAGGTTGAAAAAACTGTTTTTT. The chain has TRBV10-2 and TRBJ1-4; D gene ambiguous. Trimming left V 0 bases short and J 9 bases short, with 14 bases between. The CDR3 is 15 amino acids. The germline CDR1 and CDR2 sequences are WSHSY and SAAADI.

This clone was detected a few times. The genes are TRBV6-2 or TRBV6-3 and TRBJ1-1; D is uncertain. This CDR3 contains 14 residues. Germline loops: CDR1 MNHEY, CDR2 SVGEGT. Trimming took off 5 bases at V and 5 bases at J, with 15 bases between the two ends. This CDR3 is CASSTQAPGTEAFF. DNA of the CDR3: TGTGCCAGCAGTACTCAGGCCCCGGGGACTGAAGCTTTCTTT.

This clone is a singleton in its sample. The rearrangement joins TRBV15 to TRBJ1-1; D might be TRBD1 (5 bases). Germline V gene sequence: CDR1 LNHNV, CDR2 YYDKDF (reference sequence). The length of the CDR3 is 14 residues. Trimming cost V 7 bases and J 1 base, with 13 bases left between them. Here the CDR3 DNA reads TGTGCCACCATCTATGGGGGAGGGAACACTGAAGCTTTCTTT. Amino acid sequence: CATIYGGGNTEAFF.

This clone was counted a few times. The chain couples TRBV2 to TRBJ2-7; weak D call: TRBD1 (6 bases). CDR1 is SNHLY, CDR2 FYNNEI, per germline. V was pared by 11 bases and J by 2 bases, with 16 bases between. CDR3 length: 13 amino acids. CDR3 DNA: TGTGCCGGGACGTCAGGGGTGGCCTACGAGCAGTACTTC. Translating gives CAGTSGVAYEQYF.

CDR3 amino acids: CASGPFLDWSTDTQYF. The CDR3 DNA reads as TGTGCTAGTGGTCCATTCTTGGACTGGAGCACAGATACGCAGTATTTT. The chain is built from TRBV12-5 and TRBJ2-3, with D perhaps matching TRBD2 (5 bases). The CDR3 sequence is 16 residues long. Germline V CDR1 and CDR2: LGHNT, FRNRAP. Deletions cut 5 bases from V and 0 bases from J, with 15 bases between. The complete variable domain, with remaining parts taken from reference TRBV12-5 and TRBJ2-3, reads DARVTQTPRHKVTEMGQEVTMRCQPILGHNTVFWYRQTMMQGLELLAYFRNRAPLDDSGMPKDRFSAEMPDATLATLKIQPSEPRDSAVYFCASGPFLDWSTDTQYFGPGTRLTVL.

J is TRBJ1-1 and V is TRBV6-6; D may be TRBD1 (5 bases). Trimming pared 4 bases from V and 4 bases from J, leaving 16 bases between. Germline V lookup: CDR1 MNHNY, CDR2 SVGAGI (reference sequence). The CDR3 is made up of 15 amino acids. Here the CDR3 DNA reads TGTGCCAGCAGTTGGGAAGGGGCCGGGGGCACTGAAGCTTTCTTT. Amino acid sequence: CASSWEGAGGTEAFF.

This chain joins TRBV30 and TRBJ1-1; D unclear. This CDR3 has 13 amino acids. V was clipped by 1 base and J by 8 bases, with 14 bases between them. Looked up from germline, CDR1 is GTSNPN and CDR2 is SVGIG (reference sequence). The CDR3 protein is CAWSARVSLEAFF. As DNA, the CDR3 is TGTGCCTGGAGTGCCCGAGTATCTCTAGAAGCTTTCTTT.

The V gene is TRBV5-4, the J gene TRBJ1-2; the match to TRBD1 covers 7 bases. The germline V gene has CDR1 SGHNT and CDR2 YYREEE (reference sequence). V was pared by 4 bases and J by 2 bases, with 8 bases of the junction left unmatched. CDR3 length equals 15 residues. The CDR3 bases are TGTGCCAGCAGCGGGGGAGCAGGGGGGAACTATGGCTACACCTTC. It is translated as CASSGGAGGNYGYTF.

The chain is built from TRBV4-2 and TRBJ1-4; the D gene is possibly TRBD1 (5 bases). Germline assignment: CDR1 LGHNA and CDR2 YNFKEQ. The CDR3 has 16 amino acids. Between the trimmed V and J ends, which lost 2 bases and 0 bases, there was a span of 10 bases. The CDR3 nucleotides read TGTGCCAGCAGCCAATTTGAACAGGCAACTAATGAAAAACTGTTTTTT. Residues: CASSQFEQATNEKLFF.

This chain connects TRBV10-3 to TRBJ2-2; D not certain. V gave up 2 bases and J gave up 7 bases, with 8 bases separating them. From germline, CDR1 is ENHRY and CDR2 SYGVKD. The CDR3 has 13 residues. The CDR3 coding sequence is TGTGCCATCAGTGAGACACCCATCGGGGAGCTGTTTTTT. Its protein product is CAISETPIGELFF.

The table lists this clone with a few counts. CDR3 nucleotides: TGTGCCACCAGTGATGTGACTAGCGGGATGAATGAGCAGTTCTTC. Its protein is CATSDVTSGMNEQFF. The rearrangement links TRBV24-1 to TRBJ2-1; 11 bases line up with TRBD2. The CDR3 spans 15 residues. Germline trimming cut 3 bases from V and 7 bases from J; bases unmatched to any gene: 4. Looked up from germline, CDR1 is KGHDR and CDR2 is SFDVKD.

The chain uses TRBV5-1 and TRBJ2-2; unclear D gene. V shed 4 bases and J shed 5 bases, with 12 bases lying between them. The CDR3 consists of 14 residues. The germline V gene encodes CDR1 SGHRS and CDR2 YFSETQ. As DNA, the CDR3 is TGCGCCAGCAGCGACACCACTCGGACCGGGGAGCTGTTTTTT. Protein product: CASSDTTRTGELFF.

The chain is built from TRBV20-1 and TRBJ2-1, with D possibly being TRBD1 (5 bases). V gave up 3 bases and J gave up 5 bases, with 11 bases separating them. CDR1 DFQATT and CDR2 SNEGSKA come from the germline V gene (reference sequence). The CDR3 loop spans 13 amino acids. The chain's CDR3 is CSASWRQHNEQFF. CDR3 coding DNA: TGCAGTGCTAGTTGGCGACAGCACAATGAGCAGTTCTTC.

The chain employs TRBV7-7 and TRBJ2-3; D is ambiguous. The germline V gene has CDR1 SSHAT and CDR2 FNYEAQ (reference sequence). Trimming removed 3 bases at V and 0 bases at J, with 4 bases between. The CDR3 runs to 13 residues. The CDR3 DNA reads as TGTGCCAGCAGCTTTGGCAGCACAGATACGCAGTATTTT. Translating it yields CASSFGSTDTQYF.

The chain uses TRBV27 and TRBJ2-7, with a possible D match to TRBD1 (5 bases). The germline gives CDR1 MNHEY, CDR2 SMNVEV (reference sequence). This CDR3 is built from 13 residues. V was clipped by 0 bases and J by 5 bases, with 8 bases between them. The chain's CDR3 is CASSLSRAHEQYF. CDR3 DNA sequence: TGTGCCAGCAGTTTATCCAGGGCCCACGAGCAGTACTTC.

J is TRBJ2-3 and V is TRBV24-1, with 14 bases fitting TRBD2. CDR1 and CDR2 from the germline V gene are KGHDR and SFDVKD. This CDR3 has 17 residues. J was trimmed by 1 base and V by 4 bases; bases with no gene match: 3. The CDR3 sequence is CATSDPGLAGGTDTQYF. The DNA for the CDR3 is TGTGCCACCAGTGACCCGGGACTAGCGGGAGGCACAGATACGCAGTATTTT.

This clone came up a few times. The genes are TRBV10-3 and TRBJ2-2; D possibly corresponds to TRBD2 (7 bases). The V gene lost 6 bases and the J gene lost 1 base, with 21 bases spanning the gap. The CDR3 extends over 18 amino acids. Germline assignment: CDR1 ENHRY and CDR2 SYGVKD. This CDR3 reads CAIRRGQARLGNTGELFF. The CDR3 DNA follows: TGTGCCATCAGGCGGGGGCAGGCCCGTCTAGGGAACACCGGGGAGCTGTTTTTT.

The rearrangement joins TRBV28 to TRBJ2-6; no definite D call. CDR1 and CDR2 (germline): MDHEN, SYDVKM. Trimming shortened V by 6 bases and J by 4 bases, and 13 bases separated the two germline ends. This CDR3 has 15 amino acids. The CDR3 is CASRYPGPGANVLTF. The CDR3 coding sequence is TGTGCCAGCAGGTATCCGGGTCCGGGGGCCAACGTCCTGACTTTC.

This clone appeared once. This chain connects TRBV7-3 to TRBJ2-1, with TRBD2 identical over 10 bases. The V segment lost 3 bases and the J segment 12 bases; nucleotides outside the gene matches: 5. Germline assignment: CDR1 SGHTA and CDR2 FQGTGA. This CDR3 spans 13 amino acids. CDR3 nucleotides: TGTGCCAGCAGCTTTGATAGCGGGAGGTTGCAGTTCTTC. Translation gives CASSFDSGRLQFF. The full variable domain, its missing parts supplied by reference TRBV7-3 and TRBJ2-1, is GAGVSQTPSNKVTEKGKYVELRCDPISGHTALYWYRQSLGQGPEFLIYFQGTGAADDSGLPNDRFFAVRPEGSVSTLKIQRTERGDSAVYLCASSFDSGRLQFFGPGTRLTVL.

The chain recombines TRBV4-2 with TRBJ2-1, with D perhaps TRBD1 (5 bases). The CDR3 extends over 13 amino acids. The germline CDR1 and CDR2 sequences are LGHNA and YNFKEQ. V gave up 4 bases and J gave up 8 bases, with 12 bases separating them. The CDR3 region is CASSRMTQDEQFF. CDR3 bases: TGTGCCAGCAGCCGAATGACACAGGATGAGCAGTTCTTC.